This passage covers 4 T cell receptor beta chains from one sample sequenced in a study of cytotoxic CD8 clonotypes in ibrutinib-treated CLL. TCRdb's copy holds only in-frame clones and misses some; the assay was immunoSEQ multiplex PCR. The table has approximately 200,000 clones, over 60% seen once; the top ten hold 13%. This specimen consisted of PBMCs, obtained after 24 months of ibrutinib treatment. The receptors were sampled from a human donor with chronic lymphocytic leukemia.

V is TRBV4-3 and J is TRBJ1-1; D is uncertain. Germline V lookup: CDR1 LGHNA, CDR2 YSLEER. The V end was cut by 3 bases, the J end by 0 bases, with 8 bases between. The CDR3 extends over 14 amino acids. CDR3 sequence reads: CASSQVPMNTEAFF. The CDR3 DNA follows: TGCGCCAGCAGCCAGGTGCCCATGAACACTGAAGCTTTCTTT.

The chain carries TRBV7-2 and TRBJ2-7; 10 bases match TRBD1. From germline, CDR1 is SGHTA and CDR2 FQGNSA. The CDR3 is 16 amino acids. V gave up 1 base and J gave up 4 bases; unmatched junction bases: 7. The CDR3 DNA reads TGTGCCAGCAGCTTAGGATCCCGGACAGGGGGATACGAGCAGTACTTC. It codes for CASSLGSRTGGYEQYF.

This clone has just a few counts. This chain joins TRBV10-3 and TRBJ2-3; no firm D call. Deletions cut 2 bases from V and 0 bases from J, with 9 bases between. The CDR3 runs to 15 residues. The germline V gene encodes CDR1 ENHRY and CDR2 SYGVKD. The CDR3 DNA sequence: TGTGCCATCAGTGAGGGCGTCATAAGCACAGATACGCAGTATTTT. It is translated as CAISEGVISTDTQYF.

The chain links TRBV28 to TRBJ1-5; D remains ambiguous. Germline V gene sequence: CDR1 MDHEN, CDR2 SYDVKM. The CDR3 extends over 13 amino acids. Trimming removed 6 bases from V and 6 bases from J, with 12 bases in between. Here the CDR3 DNA reads TGTGCCAGCAGGGCGGGGATTGTTCAGCCCCAGCATTTT. Its protein is CASRAGIVQPQHF. Full variable domain (outside the CDR3, taken from reference TRBV28 and TRBJ1-5): DVKVTQSSRYLVKRTGEKVFLECVQDMDHENMFWYRQDPGLGLRLIYFSYDVKMKEKGDIPEGYSVSREKKERFSLILESASTNQTSMYLCASRAGIVQPQHFGDGTRLSIL.